The 23 T cell receptor beta chains below all came from one sample that was sequenced in a study of T-cell reconstitution after alpha-beta-depleted transplantation in children. Library preparation (for TCRbeta) was performed with unique molecular identifiers. TCRdb reprocessed the PCR reads with MiXCR, giving one entry per CDR3 protein. The table lists around 480,000 distinct CDR3 sequences, around a third of them singletons. Sequences were derived from PBMCs from the stem cell graft donor, sampled from the stem cell graft. The receptor set was obtained from a human donor who donated a stem cell graft to a child with aplastic anemia.

The CDR3 nucleotides are TGTGCCAGCAGTTTATCTGGGACAGGAAACACCATATATTTT. Protein product: CASSLSGTGNTIYF. This chain joins TRBV12-3 or TRBV12-4 and TRBJ1-3; maybe TRBD1 (6 bases). The CDR3 consists of 14 residues. V shed 2 bases and J shed 4 bases, with 9 bases lying between them.

Remarks on this clonotype: A junction boundary mismatches the germline segment, possibly from a read error. This chain uses TRBV5-1 with TRBJ2-3; 8 bases map to TRBD2. This CDR3 region has 17 residues. Germline V CDR1 and CDR2: SGHRS, YFSETQ. In DNA form, the CDR3 reads TGCTCCAGCAGCTTGGCCATAGCTAGCGGGCGCACAGATACGCAGTATTTT. Translated: CSSSLAIASGRTDTQYF. Full variable domain (outside the CDR3, taken from reference TRBV5-1 and TRBJ2-3): KAGVTQTPRYLIKTRGQQVTLSCSPISGHRSVSWYQQTPGQGLQFLFEYFSETQRNKGNFPGRFSGRQFSNSRSEMNVSTLELGDSALYLCSSSLAIASGRTDTQYFGPGTRLTVL.

In its sample, this clonotype was seen a few times. The chain uses TRBV12-3 or TRBV12-4 and TRBJ1-5; D call uncertain. With 2 bases removed from V and 6 bases from J, the gap between germline ends came to 14 bases. CDR3 length equals 15 residues. CDR3 region: CASSLRAGSGQPQHF. Written as DNA, the CDR3 is TGTGCCAGCAGTTTACGGGCGGGGAGCGGTCAGCCCCAGCATTTT.

This clonotype was seen only a few times. V is TRBV9 and J is TRBJ1-5; TRBD1 matches 7 bases. This CDR3 region has 15 residues. Germline V lookup: CDR1 SGDLS, CDR2 YYNGEE. V was clipped by 2 bases and J by 2 bases; unmatched bases: 4. CDR3 DNA: TGTGCCAGCAGCGTGGGAGGGGGCCGCAATCAGCCCCAGCATTTT. Translating it yields CASSVGGGRNQPQHF.

Many counts were recorded for this clonotype. This chain joins TRBV20-1 and TRBJ2-5; the match to TRBD1 covers 9 bases. The V and J ends lost 3 bases and 5 bases, in that order; junction bases with no gene match: 10. Germline CDR1 reads DFQATT; CDR2 reads SNEGSKA (reference sequence). The CDR3 covers 15 residues. CDR3 bases: TGCAGTGCTAGGGGGGAACAGGGGGCAAGTGAGACCCAGTACTTC. This sequence encodes CSARGEQGASETQYF.

There are a few counts of this clonotype. This chain links TRBV30 with TRBJ1-1; D remains ambiguous. This CDR3 has 14 residues. Germline V gene lookup returns CDR1 GTSNPN and CDR2 SVGIG (reference sequence). Trimming removed 0 bases from V and 4 bases from J, with 12 bases in between. The CDR3 loop reads CAWSVATWSTEAFF. The DNA for the CDR3 is TGTGCCTGGAGTGTAGCGACCTGGAGCACTGAAGCTTTCTTT.

The chain employs TRBV29-1 and TRBJ1-2; no definite D call. The germline gives CDR1 SQVTM, CDR2 ANQGSEA. The CDR3 covers 14 residues. V was cut by 3 bases and J by 3 bases, with 14 bases left in between. Here the CDR3 DNA reads TGCAGCGTTGATAGGACTCCGGACTACTATGGCTACACCTTC. Its translation: CSVDRTPDYYGYTF.

The rearrangement links TRBV7-9 to TRBJ2-3; TRBD2 aligns across 9 bases. Germline V gene sequence: CDR1 SEHNR, CDR2 FQNEAQ (reference sequence). This CDR3 contains 17 residues. V was pared by 5 bases and J by 0 bases, with 9 bases of the junction left unmatched. CDR3 protein: CASSPRAGTSSTDTQYF. CDR3 coding DNA: TGTGCCAGCAGCCCAAGGGCTGGGACTAGCAGCACAGATACGCAGTATTTT. The whole variable domain, remainder taken from reference TRBV7-9 and TRBJ2-3, is DTGVSQNPRHKITKRGQNVTFRCDPISEHNRLYWYRQTLGQGPEFLTYFQNEAQLEKSRLLSDRFSAERPKGSFSTLEIQRTEQGDSAMYLCASSPRAGTSSTDTQYFGPGTRLTVL.

The J gene is TRBJ1-1, the V gene TRBV7-2, with unresolved D. This CDR3 comprises 16 residues. The V gene lost 5 bases and the J gene lost 5 bases, with 21 bases spanning the gap. Germline values: CDR1 SGHTA, CDR2 FQGNSA. In DNA, the CDR3 is TGTGCCAGCAGCCAAAACGGAGGAATGGCGAGGACTGAAGCTTTCTTT. Its protein is CASSQNGGMARTEAFF.

V and J are TRBV27 and TRBJ2-7; no clear D. Germline CDR1 reads MNHEY; CDR2 reads SMNVEV (reference sequence). Trimming stripped 5 bases from V and 6 bases from J, with 11 bases between. The CDR3 is 12 residues long. The CDR3 region is CASSPHISEQYV. CDR3 bases: TGTGCCAGCAGTCCCCATATTAGCGAGCAGTACGTC.

This clonotype was seen a handful of times. V usage is TRBV6-2 or TRBV6-3 and J usage is TRBJ2-1; D remains ambiguous. Deletions cut 6 bases from V and 8 bases from J, with 14 bases between. CDR1 is MNHEY, CDR2 SVGEGT, per germline. The CDR3 loop spans 13 amino acids. The CDR3 protein is CASSLILIDEQFF. The CDR3, as DNA: TGTGCCAGCAGCCTCATTCTTATTGATGAGCAGTTCTTC.

This clonotype was counted a few times. V gene TRBV9 combines with J gene TRBJ2-5, with 14 bases matching TRBD2. The CDR3 runs 15 residues. The germline V gene encodes CDR1 SGDLS and CDR2 YYNGEE. With V trimmed by 3 bases and J by 4 bases, 2 bases remained unmatched. The CDR3 loop is CASSATSGRGETQYF. The CDR3 DNA reads TGTGCCAGCAGCGCGACTAGCGGGAGGGGAGAGACCCAGTACTTC.

This clonotype was observed a few times. The chain employs TRBV5-1 and TRBJ2-2; 8 bases agree with TRBD2. This CDR3 has 16 amino acids. Germline CDR1 is SGHRS and CDR2 is YFSETQ. Unmatched junction bases numbered 5, after V lost 4 bases and J lost 0 bases. The CDR3 is CASSRSTSANTGELFF. For the CDR3, the DNA is TGCGCCAGCAGCAGATCGACTAGCGCGAACACCGGGGAGCTGTTTTTT.

The chain combines TRBV19 with TRBJ1-1, with 8 bases lining up with TRBD1. The CDR3 totals 15 residues. Germline CDR1 reads LNHDA; CDR2 reads SQIVND (reference sequence). The V gene end was trimmed by 4 bases and the J gene end by 1 base; junction bases not matched to a gene: 5. CDR3 in amino acids: CASSTQGASNTEAFF. CDR3 DNA sequence: TGTGCCAGTAGTACCCAGGGGGCGTCGAACACTGAAGCTTTCTTT. The entire variable domain, with the rest obtained from reference TRBV19 and TRBJ1-1, is as follows: DGGITQSPKYLFRKEGQNVTLSCEQNLNHDAMYWYRQDPGQGLRLIYYSQIVNDFQKGDIAEGYSVSREKKESFPLTVTSAQKNPTAFYLCASSTQGASNTEAFFGQGTRLTVV.

The rearrangement uses TRBV2 and TRBJ2-5; no firm D call. The V end was cut by 7 bases, the J end by 4 bases, with 7 bases between. Germline assignment: CDR1 SNHLY and CDR2 FYNNEI. This CDR3 contains 11 residues. CDR3 nucleotides: TGTGCCAGCACGACCCGAGAGACCCAGTACTTC. Amino acids: CASTTRETQYF.

The rearrangement joins TRBV6-2 or TRBV6-3 to TRBJ2-4; possible D gene TRBD2, 5 bases. The CDR3 consists of 17 residues. The V end was cut by 1 base, the J end by 0 bases, with 13 bases between. Germline V gene sequence: CDR1 MNHEY, CDR2 SVGEGT. The CDR3 reads CASSYCEGWLAKNIQYF. CDR3 in DNA: TGTGCCAGCAGTTACTGTGAGGGTTGGTTAGCCAAAAACATTCAGTACTTC.

The genes are TRBV24-1 and TRBJ2-2; 8 bases line up with TRBD1. The CDR3 loop spans 17 amino acids. V was clipped by 5 bases and J by 0 bases; unmatched bases: 7. Germline assignment: CDR1 KGHDR and CDR2 SFDVKD. The CDR3 sequence: CATSAATGATNTGELFF. As DNA, the CDR3 is TGTGCCACCAGTGCTGCGACAGGGGCTACGAACACCGGGGAGCTGTTTTTT.

The V and J genes are TRBV20-1 and TRBJ2-3; 7 bases fit TRBD2. V lost 4 bases to trimming and J lost 5 bases; unmatched junction nucleotides: 12. Looked up from germline, CDR1 is DFQATT and CDR2 is SNEGSKA (reference sequence). CDR3 length: 15 amino acids. The CDR3 DNA reads TGCAGTGCTACCCCCCTAAGGGAGGGTAAAGATACGCAGTATTTT. Translating it yields CSATPLREGKDTQYF.

The rearrangement joins TRBV4-3 to TRBJ2-7, with TRBD1 identical over 10 bases. With 3 bases clipped from V and 5 bases from J, the junction kept 10 bases outside the gene matches. The CDR3 contains 16 residues. Germline V CDR1 and CDR2: LGHNA, YSLEER. CDR3 bases: TGCGCCAGCAGCCAGGGGCTCGGACAGGGGGTCCACGAGCAGTACGTC. Translation gives CASSQGLGQGVHEQYV.

This chain joins TRBV6-5 and TRBJ2-5, with D uncertain. The CDR3 extends over 12 amino acids. CDR1 is MNHEY, CDR2 SVGAGI, per germline. V was trimmed by 4 bases and J by 4 bases, leaving 7 bases between them. The CDR3 DNA follows: TGTGCCAGCAGTTCCTGGGGAGAGACCCAGTACTTC. As protein: CASSSWGETQYF.

The rearrangement joins TRBV6-1 to TRBJ2-7; 12 bases align to TRBD2. The CDR3 is made up of 16 amino acids. The junction had 7 bases not matched to a gene; V was cut back by 4 bases and J by 3 bases. Germline CDR1 reads MNHNS; CDR2 reads SASEGT. Written as DNA, the CDR3 is TGTGCCAGCAGTGCGGGATCTAGCGGGGGGGGCTACGAGCAGTACGTC. This gives the protein CASSAGSSGGGYEQYV.

In its sample, this clonotype was seen a few times. The rearrangement joins TRBV5-4 to TRBJ2-5; D uncertain. V gave up 0 bases and J gave up 5 bases, with 14 bases separating them. Germline CDR1 and CDR2: SGHNT and YYREEE (reference sequence). The CDR3 runs 15 residues. CDR3 in DNA: TGTGCCAGCAGCTTGGAAGGGCTGCCCGGGGAGACCCAGTACTTC. Its translation: CASSLEGLPGETQYF.

The rearrangement links TRBV12-3 or TRBV12-4 to TRBJ1-2, with a possible D match to TRBD1 (5 bases). The CDR3 consists of 14 residues. Trimming shortened V by 4 bases and J by 5 bases, and 14 bases separated the two germline ends. In nucleotides, the CDR3 is TGTGCCAGCAGTTCCCCCGGGACGATTTATGGCTACACCTTC. This encodes CASSSPGTIYGYTF.